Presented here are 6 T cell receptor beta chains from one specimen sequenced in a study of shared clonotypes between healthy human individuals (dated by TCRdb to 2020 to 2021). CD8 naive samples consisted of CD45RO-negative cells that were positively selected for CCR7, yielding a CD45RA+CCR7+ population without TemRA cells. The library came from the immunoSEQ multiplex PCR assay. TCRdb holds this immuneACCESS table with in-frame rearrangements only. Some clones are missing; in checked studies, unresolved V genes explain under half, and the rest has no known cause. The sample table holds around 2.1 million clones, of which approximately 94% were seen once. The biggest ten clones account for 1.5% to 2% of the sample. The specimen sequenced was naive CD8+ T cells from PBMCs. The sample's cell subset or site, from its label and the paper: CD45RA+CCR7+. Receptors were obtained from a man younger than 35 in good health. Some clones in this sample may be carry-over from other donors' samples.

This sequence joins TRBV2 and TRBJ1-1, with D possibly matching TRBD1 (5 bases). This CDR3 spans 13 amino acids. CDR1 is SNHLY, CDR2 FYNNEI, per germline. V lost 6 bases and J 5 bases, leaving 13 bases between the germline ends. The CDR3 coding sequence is TGTGCCAGCAGCTATAGGGGAAGGACTGAAGCTTTCTTT. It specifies CASSYRGRTEAFF.

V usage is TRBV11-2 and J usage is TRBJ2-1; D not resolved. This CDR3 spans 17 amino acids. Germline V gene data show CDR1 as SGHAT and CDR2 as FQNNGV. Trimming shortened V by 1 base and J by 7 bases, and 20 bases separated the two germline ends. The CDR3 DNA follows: TGTGCCAGCAGCTTAGGACCCCTCCCCGCCCCGGCAAATGAGCAGTTCTTC. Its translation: CASSLGPLPAPANEQFF.

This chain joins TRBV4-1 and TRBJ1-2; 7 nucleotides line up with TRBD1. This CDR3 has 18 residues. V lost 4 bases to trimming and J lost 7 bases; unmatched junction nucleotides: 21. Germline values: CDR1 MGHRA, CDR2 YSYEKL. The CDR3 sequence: CASSPSPRAGGLDGGYTF. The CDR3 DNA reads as TGCGCCAGCAGCCCCTCACCCAGGGCAGGGGGTCTTGATGGTGGCTACACCTTC.

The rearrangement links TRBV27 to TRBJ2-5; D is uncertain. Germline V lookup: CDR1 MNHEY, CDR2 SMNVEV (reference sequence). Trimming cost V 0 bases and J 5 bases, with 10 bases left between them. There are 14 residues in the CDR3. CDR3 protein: CASSLSGTWETQYF. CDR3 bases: TGTGCCAGCAGTTTATCTGGTACCTGGGAGACCCAGTACTTC.

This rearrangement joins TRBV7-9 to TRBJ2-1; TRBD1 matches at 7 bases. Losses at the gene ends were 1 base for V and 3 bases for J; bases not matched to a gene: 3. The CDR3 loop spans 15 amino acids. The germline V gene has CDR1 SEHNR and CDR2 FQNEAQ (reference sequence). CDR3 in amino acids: CASSLEQGNYNEQFF. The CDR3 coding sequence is TGTGCCAGCAGCTTAGAACAGGGGAACTACAATGAGCAGTTCTTC.

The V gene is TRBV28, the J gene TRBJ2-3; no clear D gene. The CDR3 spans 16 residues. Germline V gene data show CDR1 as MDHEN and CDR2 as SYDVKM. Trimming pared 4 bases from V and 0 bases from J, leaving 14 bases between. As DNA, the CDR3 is TGTGCCAGCAGTTCCACCCCCGATCCTAGCACAGATACGCAGTATTTT. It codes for CASSSTPDPSTDTQYF.